This passage covers 22 T cell receptor beta chains from one sample sequenced in a study of blood T cell repertoires in COVID-19. Some clones are missing from TCRdb's copy, which holds only in-frame ones; the method was immunoSEQ multiplex PCR. The sample includes some 310,000 clones, 85% to 90% of them seen just once. The sample taken for sequencing was peripheral blood. The receptors stem from a woman in her forties with COVID-19, enrolled during active disease.

The chain combines TRBV15 with TRBJ2-1, with D tentatively TRBD1 (6 bases). Trimming removed 3 bases from V and 4 bases from J, with 16 bases in between. Germline loops: CDR1 LNHNV, CDR2 YYDKDF (reference sequence). The CDR3 sequence is 16 residues long. The CDR3: CATSRDRLLLYNEQFF. In DNA, the CDR3 is TGTGCCACCAGCAGGGACAGACTTCTTCTGTACAATGAGCAGTTCTTC.

This clone was recorded only once. The chain combines TRBV5-5 with TRBJ1-2; TRBD1 agrees at 7 bases. Germline CDR1 SGHKS, CDR2 YYEKEE (reference sequence). With 0 bases clipped from V and 3 bases from J, the junction kept 2 bases outside the gene matches. This CDR3 contains 14 residues. DNA for the CDR3: TGTGCCAGCAGCTTGGACAGGGGCGACTATGGCTACACCTTC. It is translated as CASSLDRGDYGYTF.

In its sample, this clone was seen once. This chain uses TRBV6-2 or TRBV6-3 with TRBJ1-1, with D unclear. V was shortened by 2 bases and J by 1 base, with 2 bases between the two germline ends. The CDR3 loop spans 12 amino acids. The V gene's germline CDR1 is MNHEY and CDR2 SVGEGT. The CDR3: CASSYQNTEAFF. Here the CDR3 DNA reads TGTGCCAGCAGTTACCAGAACACTGAAGCTTTCTTT.

The CDR3 DNA reads TGTGCCAGCTCACCTCAACCCGACGGGAGCTATGGCTACACCTTC. Its translation: CASSPQPDGSYGYTF. The chain combines TRBV18 with TRBJ1-2, with D unclear. V lost 3 bases and J 4 bases, leaving 15 bases between the germline ends. The CDR3 loop spans 15 amino acids. The germline gives CDR1 KGHSH, CDR2 LQKENI. Complete variable domain (other parts from reference TRBV18 and TRBJ1-2): NAGVMQNPRHLVRRRGQEARLRCSPMKGHSHVYWYRQLPEEGLKFMVYLQKENIIDESGMPKERFSAEFPKEGPSILRIQQVVRGDSAAYFCASSPQPDGSYGYTFGSGTRLTVV.

The V and J genes are TRBV5-1 and TRBJ2-7; 9 nucleotides match TRBD2. V lost 0 bases, J lost 5 bases, and 6 bases stayed unmatched. CDR1 and CDR2 from the germline V gene are SGHRS and YFSETQ. The CDR3 has 15 amino acids. CDR3 in DNA: TGCGCCAGCAGCTTGGGGGGACTAGCTCTCGACGAGCAGTACTTC. It is translated as CASSLGGLALDEQYF. Using reference TRBV5-1 and TRBJ2-7 for the parts outside the CDR3, the full variable domain is KAGVTQTPRYLIKTRGQQVTLSCSPISGHRSVSWYQQTPGQGLQFLFEYFSETQRNKGNFPGRFSGRQFSNSRSEMNVSTLELGDSALYLCASSLGGLALDEQYFGPGTRLTVT.

The chain is built from TRBV7-2 and TRBJ1-5, with unresolved D. Trimming stripped 3 bases from V and 0 bases from J, with 12 bases between. This CDR3 is built from 16 residues. Per germline, CDR1 SGHTA and CDR2 FQGNSA. Here the CDR3 reads CASSFSGKSSNQPQHF. The CDR3 DNA reads as TGTGCCAGCAGCTTTTCGGGGAAAAGTAGCAATCAGCCCCAGCATTTT.

V is TRBV9 and J is TRBJ1-5; a weak D match, TRBD1 (6 bases). The CDR3 spans 13 residues. Germline V gene lookup returns CDR1 SGDLS and CDR2 YYNGEE. The germline V and J ends were trimmed by 4 bases and 6 bases, with 11 bases remaining between them. CDR3 bases: TGTGCCAGCAGCCGGGGGGCCGGTCAGCCCCAGCATTTT. The encoded protein is CASSRGAGQPQHF. Looking up the rest from reference TRBV9 and TRBJ1-5 gives the full variable domain: DSGVTQTPKHLITATGQRVTLRCSPRSGDLSVYWYQQSLDQGLQFLIQYYNGEERAKGNILERFSAQQFPDLHSELNLSSLELGDSALYFCASSRGAGQPQHFGDGTRLSIL.

The chain couples TRBV18 to TRBJ1-1, with 7 bases aligning to TRBD1. This CDR3 contains 15 residues. Looked up from germline, CDR1 is KGHSH and CDR2 is LQKENI. V dropped 3 bases and J dropped 0; count of bases not matched to a gene: 4. The CDR3 sequence is CASSPQGQLNTEAFF. DNA of the CDR3: TGTGCCAGCTCACCCCAGGGACAGTTGAACACTGAAGCTTTCTTT.

The rearrangement joins TRBV5-1 to TRBJ2-1, with 16 bases identical to TRBD2. This CDR3 contains 17 residues. J was trimmed by 6 bases and V by 5 bases; bases with no gene match: 8. Germline CDR1 SGHRS, CDR2 YFSETQ. CDR3 residues: CASSRGLAGGTLNEQFF. Here the CDR3 DNA reads TGCGCCAGCAGTAGGGGACTAGCGGGAGGGACCCTCAATGAGCAGTTCTTC.

J is TRBJ2-3 and V is TRBV9; perhaps TRBD1 as D (5 bases). Germline V gives CDR1 SGDLS, CDR2 YYNGEE. This CDR3 is 14 amino acids long. The ends were cut back, 4 bases at V and 3 bases at J, with 12 bases in the middle. The CDR3 is CASSSGQGTDTQYF. CDR3 DNA: TGTGCCAGCAGCTCAGGGCAGGGTACAGATACGCAGTATTTT. Full variable domain (rest looked up from reference TRBV9 and TRBJ2-3): DSGVTQTPKHLITATGQRVTLRCSPRSGDLSVYWYQQSLDQGLQFLIQYYNGEERAKGNILERFSAQQFPDLHSELNLSSLELGDSALYFCASSSGQGTDTQYFGPGTRLTVL.

The sample holds one count of this clone. This chain links TRBV7-9 with TRBJ2-7, with 11 nucleotides matching TRBD1. J gave up 5 bases and V 4 bases, and 7 bases lay outside the gene matches. The CDR3 is 15 residues long. Looked up from germline, CDR1 is SEHNR and CDR2 is FQNEAQ (reference sequence). The CDR3 loop is CASSSGGQGDDEQYF. CDR3 coding DNA: TGTGCCAGCAGCTCCGGGGGACAGGGGGATGACGAGCAGTACTTC. The variable domain in full, completed from reference TRBV7-9 and TRBJ2-7, reads DTGVSQNPRHKITKRGQNVTFRCDPISEHNRLYWYRQTLGQGPEFLTYFQNEAQLEKSRLLSDRFSAERPKGSFSTLEIQRTEQGDSAMYLCASSSGGQGDDEQYFGPGTRLTVT.

The rearrangement joins TRBV4-1 to TRBJ1-2; possibly TRBD1 for D (5 bases). From germline, CDR1 is MGHRA and CDR2 YSYEKL. The CDR3 extends over 16 amino acids. Between the trimmed V and J ends, which lost 3 bases and 4 bases, there was a span of 18 bases. Here the CDR3 reads CASSHDGQPRRYGYTF. The CDR3 DNA follows: TGCGCCAGCAGCCACGATGGACAACCAAGACGCTATGGCTACACCTTC.

This sequence joins TRBV3-1 (or the pseudogene TRBV3-2) and TRBJ2-7, with TRBD2 identical over 8 bases. V was clipped by 4 bases and J by 6 bases; unmatched bases: 11. Germline V lookup: CDR1 LGHDT, CDR2 YNNKEL (reference sequence). This CDR3 is 15 amino acids long. The CDR3 here is CASSRAGTRVGEQYF. The CDR3, as DNA: TGTGCCAGCAGCCGAGCCGGGACTAGGGTAGGCGAGCAGTACTTC.

Here the CDR3 DNA reads TGTGCCAGCAGCAAAGCGGTCGGTCTTGCGGGGGTCACCTATACCGGGGAGCTGTTTTTT. Translated: CASSKAVGLAGVTYTGELFF. The J gene is TRBJ2-2, the V gene TRBV21-1; no DNA check was done on the table's D call, TRBD2. TRBV21-1 is an annotated pseudogene. The CDR3 consists of 20 residues.

V and J are TRBV20-1 and TRBJ2-1; TRBD2 agrees at 8 bases. Germline V lookup: CDR1 DFQATT, CDR2 SNEGSKA (reference sequence). CDR3 size: 15 residues. V lost 3 bases to trimming and J lost 8 bases; unmatched junction nucleotides: 12. The CDR3 sequence: CSASLREGGGDEQFF. CDR3 DNA: TGCAGTGCTAGTTTACGGGAGGGCGGGGGCGATGAGCAGTTCTTC.

A few counts support this clone. The V gene is TRBV11-2, the J gene TRBJ1-2; 8 positions match TRBD1. The V segment lost 3 bases and the J segment 4 bases; nucleotides outside the gene matches: 10. This CDR3 contains 16 residues. Germline loops: CDR1 SGHAT, CDR2 FQNNGV. The CDR3 DNA reads as TGTGCCAGCAGCTTCCTGCAGGGGGCGAATTTCTATGGCTACACCTTC. As protein: CASSFLQGANFYGYTF.

This clone appeared a single time. This sequence joins TRBV27 and TRBJ2-1; the D gene is possibly TRBD1 (6 bases). With 2 bases removed from V and 0 bases from J, the gap between germline ends came to 11 bases. Germline V lookup: CDR1 MNHEY, CDR2 SMNVEV (reference sequence). The CDR3 is made up of 16 amino acids. CDR3 region: CASSLLTGSSYNEQFF. The DNA for the CDR3 is TGTGCCAGCAGTTTACTCACAGGGAGCTCCTACAATGAGCAGTTCTTC.

The V call is TRBV2, the J call TRBJ1-1, with D hard to call. CDR1 SNHLY and CDR2 FYNNEI come from the germline V gene. Trimming took 5 bases from V and 1 from J, leaving 14 bases between them. The CDR3 sequence is 15 residues long. CDR3 amino acids: CASSLLTDKNTEAFF. DNA for the CDR3: TGTGCCAGCAGTTTACTTACCGACAAGAACACTGAAGCTTTCTTT.

This clone was detected once. This chain uses TRBV7-2 with TRBJ1-2; D unclear. Looked up from germline, CDR1 is SGHTA and CDR2 is FQGNSA. Between the trimmed V and J ends, which lost 7 bases and 3 bases, there was a span of 15 bases. This CDR3 comprises 14 residues. The CDR3 sequence is CASTLTYGDYGYTF. The CDR3 DNA follows: TGTGCCAGCACGCTTACGTACGGGGACTATGGCTACACCTTC. Using reference TRBV7-2 and TRBJ1-2 for the parts outside the CDR3, the full variable domain is GAGVSQSPSNKVTEKGKDVELRCDPISGHTALYWYRQSLGQGLEFLIYFQGNSAPDKSGLPSDRFSAERTGGSVSTLTIQRTQQEDSAVYLCASTLTYGDYGYTFGSGTRLTVV.

The genes are TRBV2 and TRBJ2-7, with 7 bases matching TRBD1. Germline trimming cut 4 bases from V and 3 bases from J; bases unmatched to any gene: 6. CDR1 is SNHLY, CDR2 FYNNEI, per germline. CDR3 length: 14 residues. Here the CDR3 reads CASSVGDSSYEQYF. CDR3 bases: TGTGCCAGCAGTGTTGGGGACAGTAGCTACGAGCAGTACTTC.

J is TRBJ2-1 and V is TRBV5-1, with D perhaps TRBD1 or TRBD2 (6 bases each). In germline, CDR1 is SGHRS, CDR2 YFSETQ. The CDR3 runs 14 residues. V lost 7 bases and J 4 bases, leaving 15 bases between the germline ends. The CDR3 DNA reads as TGCGCCAGCGGTTTGGGGGGCGATTACAATGAGCAGTTCTTC. Protein: CASGLGGDYNEQFF. Variable domain in full (rest from reference TRBV5-1 and TRBJ2-1): KAGVTQTPRYLIKTRGQQVTLSCSPISGHRSVSWYQQTPGQGLQFLFEYFSETQRNKGNFPGRFSGRQFSNSRSEMNVSTLELGDSALYLCASGLGGDYNEQFFGPGTRLTVL.

This clone was detected a few times. The chain carries TRBV10-3 and TRBJ1-2; D ambiguous. This CDR3 comprises 14 residues. The germline gives CDR1 ENHRY, CDR2 SYGVKD. V was pared by 4 bases and J by 4 bases, with 13 bases between. The CDR3 here is CAISGHLEPYGYTF. The CDR3 DNA reads TGTGCCATCAGTGGGCACCTCGAACCCTATGGCTACACCTTC.